Listed below are T cell receptor beta chains from one sample, sequenced in a study of T cells in Graves' hyperthyroidism and ophthalmopathy. One entry per CDR3 protein, called by TCRdb with MiXCR from the multiplex PCR reads. The sample yields about 640,000 distinct CDR3 sequences, less than 25% seen once. Material for sequencing was blood. The receptors originated from a young man with Graves' ophthalmopathy. The CDR3 runs from the conserved cysteine through the conserved F or W. Fields, in order: CDR3 length, V gene, J gene, D gene, clone size, CDR3 protein, CDR3 DNA. A D gene is named only where the DNA matches it firmly. Expanded clones get a size class; other rows say once, few or many, or leave the size out.

15	TRBV29-1	TRBJ2-7	NA	NA	CSVEDYQGSSYEQYF	TGCAGCGTTGAAGATTATCAGGGGAGCTCCTACGAGCAGTACTTC
15	TRBV6-2/TRBV6-3	TRBJ1-1	NA	many	CASSYLRGMNTEAFF	TGTGCCAGCAGTTATCTCCGGGGAATGAACACTGAAGCTTTCTTT
12	TRBV28	TRBJ2-5	NA	few	CASSPPSVVQYF	TGTGCCAGCAGTCCCCCCTCGGTGGTCCAGTACTTC
14	TRBV20-1	TRBJ2-3	TRBD2	NA	CSARTSGSPDTQYF	TGCAGTGCCAGGACTAGCGGGAGCCCAGATACGCAGTATTTT
12	TRBV29-1	TRBJ1-2	NA	NA	CSVDLGADGYTF	TGCAGCGTTGATCTGGGGGCGGACGGCTACACCTTC
16	TRBV6-2/TRBV6-3	TRBJ1-6	NA	few	CASSYSQDSLRSPLHF	TGTGCCAGCAGTTACTCTCAGGACAGCTTACGATCACCCCTCCACTTT
17	TRBV11-2	TRBJ2-1	TRBD2	once	CASSQDWVSGRGNEQFF	TGTGCCAGCAGCCAAGATTGGGTAAGCGGGCGGGGGAATGAGCAGTTCTTC
15	TRBV7-2	TRBJ1-4	TRBD1	NA	CASSTGDSKGEKLFF	TGTGCCAGCAGCACGGGGGACAGCAAAGGTGAAAAACTTTTTTTT
17	TRBV29-1	TRBJ2-6	TRBD2	NA	CSVETSGRALGANVLTF	TGCAGCGTTGAAACCAGCGGGAGGGCCTTAGGGGCCAACGTCCTGACTTTC
16	TRBV7-9	TRBJ1-2	TRBD1	many	CASSKDRDRGGYGYTF	TGTGCCAGCAGCAAAGACCGGGACAGGGGTGGCTATGGCTACACCTTC
18	TRBV19	TRBJ2-2	TRBD2	few	CASSWLKLAGENTGELFF	TGTGCCAGTAGTTGGTTGAAACTAGCGGGGGAGAACACCGGGGAGCTGTTTTTT
18	TRBV3-1	TRBJ2-1	TRBD2	NA	CASSQDGSSGASYNEQFF	TGTGCCAGCAGCCAAGATGGATCTAGCGGGGCCTCCTACAATGAGCAGTTCTTC
16	TRBV11-1	TRBJ2-2	TRBD2	NA	CASSLLAGGHTGELFF	TGTGCCAGCAGCCTTCTAGCGGGAGGACATACCGGGGAGCTGTTTTTT
13	TRBV15	TRBJ2-5	NA	few	CATSRGREETQYF	TGTGCCACCAGCAGGGGGCGGGAAGAGACCCAGTACTTC
16	TRBV7-9	TRBJ1-4	TRBD1	few	CASSLESGQGNEKLFF	TGTGCCAGCAGCTTAGAATCTGGACAGGGGAACGAAAAACTGTTTTTT
14	TRBV11-2	TRBJ1-6	TRBD1	few	CASRSTGGSAPLHF	TGTGCCAGCAGGTCTACAGGGGGCAGCGCACCCCTCCACTTT
17	TRBV18	TRBJ2-4	NA	few	CVSSPSLTGVAKNIQYF	TGTGTCAGCTCACCTTCCCTAACCGGCGTAGCCAAAAACATTCAGTACTTC
13	TRBV2	TRBJ2-1	NA	NA	CASREQAYNEQFF	TGTGCCAGCAGGGAGCAGGCTTACAATGAGCAGTTCTTC
15	TRBV20-1	TRBJ2-7	TRBD1	few	CSARERTGGRYEQYF	TGCAGTGCTAGGGAAAGGACAGGGGGCAGGTACGAGCAGTACTTC
14	TRBV20-1	TRBJ2-7	NA	few	CSASGGLPSYEQYF	TGCAGTGCTAGCGGGGGGCTTCCCTCCTACGAGCAGTACTTC
15	TRBV28	TRBJ2-7	TRBD1	few	CASSYRDRGMKEQYF	TGTGCCAGCAGTTACCGGGACAGGGGAATGAAAGAGCAGTACTTC
12	TRBV29-1	TRBJ2-5	NA	few	CSVDNSGQTQYF	TGCAGCGTTGATAACTCCGGTCAGACCCAGTACTTC
13	TRBV18	TRBJ2-1	NA	many	CASSPTEYNEQFF	TGTGCCAGCTCACCTACAGAGTACAATGAGCAGTTCTTC
14	TRBV12-3/TRBV12-4	TRBJ2-7	TRBD1	many	CASSLSGTGSEQYF	TGTGCCAGCAGTTTATCCGGGACAGGGTCCGAGCAGTACTTC
17	TRBV10-3	TRBJ2-1	TRBD2	few	CAISESFTSGRSDEQFF	TGTGCCATCAGTGAGTCTTTTACTAGCGGGAGAAGCGATGAGCAGTTCTTC
11	TRBV5-6	TRBJ2-7	NA	NA	CASSTGSEQYF	TGTGCCAGCAGCACCGGGAGTGAGCAGTACTTC
16	TRBV30	TRBJ1-4	TRBD1	few	CAWSGQGVVTNEKLFF	TGTGCCTGGAGTGGACAGGGGGTGGTAACTAATGAAAAACTGTTTTTT
15	TRBV2	TRBJ2-5	NA	few	CASSEGQGRQETQYF	TGTGCCAGCAGTGAAGGGCAGGGGCGGCAAGAGACCCAGTACTTC
15	TRBV7-9	TRBJ2-7	TRBD2	few	CASSLGTSGRVEQYF	TGTGCCAGCAGCCTCGGGACTAGCGGGAGAGTCGAGCAGTACTTC
15	TRBV5-1	TRBJ2-5	NA	NA	CASSPGTAGRETQYF	TGCGCCAGCAGCCCTGGGACGGCCGGGCGAGAGACCCAGTACTTC
14	TRBV6-5	TRBJ2-2	NA	NA	CASSYSKTPGELFF	TGTGCCAGCAGTTACTCGAAGACCCCGGGGGAGCTGTTTTTT
15	TRBV27	TRBJ2-3	TRBD1	few	CASSKTGWGTDTQYF	TGTGCCAGCAGTAAGACAGGGTGGGGCACAGATACGCAGTATTTT
15	TRBV6-2/TRBV6-3	TRBJ1-4	NA	NA	CASSYSTPRREKLFF	TGTGCCAGCAGTTACTCGACCCCACGACGGGAAAAACTGTTTTTT
15	TRBV30	TRBJ1-2	TRBD1	NA	CAWSVEGAENYGYTF	TGTGCCTGGAGTGTAGAGGGGGCAGAGAACTATGGCTACACCTTC
14	TRBV7-9	TRBJ2-1	NA	NA	CASSPLDWHNEQFF	TGTGCCAGCAGCCCCTTGGACTGGCACAATGAGCAGTTCTTC
17	TRBV27	TRBJ2-1	TRBD2	few	CASSLRTSGMFSYEQFF	TGTGCCAGCAGTCTAAGGACTAGCGGTATGTTCAGCTATGAGCAGTTCTTC
18	TRBV29-1	TRBJ2-5	TRBD2	few	CSGNPLISGTSGRTTQYF	TGCAGCGGGAACCCCCTGATTTCCGGGACTAGCGGGAGGACGACCCAGTACTTC
14	TRBV7-9	TRBJ2-1	NA	NA	CASSLREISNEQFF	TGTGCCAGCAGCTTAAGAGAAATTAGCAATGAGCAGTTCTTC
13	TRBV30	TRBJ2-7	NA	NA	CAWKDKSSYEQYF	TGTGCCTGGAAGGACAAAAGCTCCTACGAGCAGTACTTC
15	TRBV15	TRBJ2-5	TRBD1	few	CATSREGGQQETQYF	TGTGCCACCAGCAGAGAAGGGGGACAGCAAGAGACCCAGTACTTC
14	TRBV27	TRBJ2-7	TRBD2	NA	CASRTGTRGYEQYF	TGTGCCAGCAGAACCGGGACTAGGGGCTACGAGCAGTACTTC
14	TRBV20-1	TRBJ1-2	NA	NA	CSASGGAEAYGYTF	TGCAGTGCCTCGGGAGGGGCAGAGGCCTATGGCTACACCTTC
16	TRBV14	TRBJ2-7	TRBD2	NA	CASSQEGGSSSYEQYF	TGTGCCAGCAGCCAAGAAGGCGGGAGTTCCTCCTACGAGCAGTACTTC
14	TRBV13	TRBJ1-1	NA	many	CASSLGSGNTEAFF	TGTGCCAGCAGCTTAGGTTCAGGGAACACTGAAGCTTTCTTT
14	TRBV5-5	TRBJ2-7	NA	NA	CASSLARASYEQYF	TGTGCCAGCAGCTTGGCCAGGGCCTCCTACGAGCAGTACTTC